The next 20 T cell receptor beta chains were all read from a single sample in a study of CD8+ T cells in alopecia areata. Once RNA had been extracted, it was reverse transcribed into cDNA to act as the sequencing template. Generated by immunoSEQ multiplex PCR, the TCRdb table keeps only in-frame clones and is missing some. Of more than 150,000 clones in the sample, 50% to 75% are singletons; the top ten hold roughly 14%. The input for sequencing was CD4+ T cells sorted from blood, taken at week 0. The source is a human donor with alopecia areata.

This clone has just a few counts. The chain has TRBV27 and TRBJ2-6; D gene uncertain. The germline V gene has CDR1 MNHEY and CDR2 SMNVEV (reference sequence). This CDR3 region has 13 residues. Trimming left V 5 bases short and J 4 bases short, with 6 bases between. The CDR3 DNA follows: TGTGCCAGCAGTGGGTACGGGGCCAACGTCCTGACTTTC. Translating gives CASSGYGANVLTF.

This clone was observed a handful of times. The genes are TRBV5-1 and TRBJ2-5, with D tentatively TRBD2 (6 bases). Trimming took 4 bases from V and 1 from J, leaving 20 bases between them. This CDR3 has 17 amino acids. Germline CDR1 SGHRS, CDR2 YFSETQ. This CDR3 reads CASSGGVGGALQETQYF. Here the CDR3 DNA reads TGCGCCAGCAGCGGTGGGGTTGGCGGGGCCCTCCAAGAGACCCAGTACTTC.

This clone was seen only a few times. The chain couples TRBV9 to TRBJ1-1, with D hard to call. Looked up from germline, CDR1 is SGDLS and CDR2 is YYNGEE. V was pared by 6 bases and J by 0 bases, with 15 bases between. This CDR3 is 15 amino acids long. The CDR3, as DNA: TGTGCCAGCAATTCGGGGATAGGTCTGAACACTGAAGCTTTCTTT. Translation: CASNSGIGLNTEAFF.

The CDR3 here is CASSEVGGRGDTQYF. As DNA, the CDR3 is TGTGCCAGCAGTGAAGTGGGGGGGAGAGGAGATACGCAGTATTTT. The chain uses TRBV6-1 and TRBJ2-3; 7 bases map to TRBD2. The CDR3 is 15 residues long. Germline assignment: CDR1 MNHNS and CDR2 SASEGT. With 1 base clipped from V and 5 bases from J, the junction kept 6 bases outside the gene matches.

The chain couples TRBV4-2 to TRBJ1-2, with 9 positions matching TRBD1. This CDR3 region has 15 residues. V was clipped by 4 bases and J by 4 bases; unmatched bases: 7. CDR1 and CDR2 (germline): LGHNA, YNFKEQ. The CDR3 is CASSPGDREAYGYTF. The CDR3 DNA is TGTGCCAGCAGCCCCGGGGACAGGGAGGCCTATGGCTACACCTTC.

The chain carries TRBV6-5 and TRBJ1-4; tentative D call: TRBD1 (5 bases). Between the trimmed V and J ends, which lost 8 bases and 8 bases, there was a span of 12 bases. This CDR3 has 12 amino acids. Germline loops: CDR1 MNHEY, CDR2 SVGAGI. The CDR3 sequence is CASRRGFEKLFF. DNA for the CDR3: TGTGCCAGCCGGAGGGGATTCGAAAAACTGTTTTTT.

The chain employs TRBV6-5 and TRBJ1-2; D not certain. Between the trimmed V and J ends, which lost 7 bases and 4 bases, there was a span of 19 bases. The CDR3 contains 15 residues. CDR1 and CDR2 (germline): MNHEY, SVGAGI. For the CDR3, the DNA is TGTGCCAGCACCATAGCCGGAGGAAACCTCTATGGCTACACCTTC. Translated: CASTIAGGNLYGYTF.

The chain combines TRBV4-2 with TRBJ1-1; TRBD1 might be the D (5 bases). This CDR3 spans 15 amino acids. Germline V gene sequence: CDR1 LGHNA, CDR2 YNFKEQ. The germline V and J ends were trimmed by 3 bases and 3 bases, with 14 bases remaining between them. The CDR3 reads CASSHAGRVDTEAFF. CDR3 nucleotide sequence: TGTGCCAGCAGCCACGCAGGGAGAGTGGACACTGAAGCTTTCTTT.

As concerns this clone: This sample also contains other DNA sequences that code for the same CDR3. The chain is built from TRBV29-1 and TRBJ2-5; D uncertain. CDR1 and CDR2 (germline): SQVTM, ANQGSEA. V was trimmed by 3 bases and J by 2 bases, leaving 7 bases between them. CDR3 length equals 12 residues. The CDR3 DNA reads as TGCAGCGTTGATCGTCAGCAAGAGACCCAGTACTTC. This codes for CSVDRQQETQYF.

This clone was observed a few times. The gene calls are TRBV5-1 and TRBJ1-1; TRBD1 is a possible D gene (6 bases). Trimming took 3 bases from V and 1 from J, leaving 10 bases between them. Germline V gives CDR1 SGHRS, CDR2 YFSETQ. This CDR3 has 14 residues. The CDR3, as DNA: TGCGCCAGCAGCTGGGGACACCGGAACACTGAAGCTTTCTTT. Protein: CASSWGHRNTEAFF.

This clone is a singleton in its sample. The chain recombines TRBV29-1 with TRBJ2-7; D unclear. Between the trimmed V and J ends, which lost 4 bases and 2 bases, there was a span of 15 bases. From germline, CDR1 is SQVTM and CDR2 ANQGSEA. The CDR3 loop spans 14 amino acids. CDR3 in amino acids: CSVALWVITYEQYF. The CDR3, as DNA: TGCAGCGTTGCTCTTTGGGTAATCACCTACGAGCAGTACTTC.

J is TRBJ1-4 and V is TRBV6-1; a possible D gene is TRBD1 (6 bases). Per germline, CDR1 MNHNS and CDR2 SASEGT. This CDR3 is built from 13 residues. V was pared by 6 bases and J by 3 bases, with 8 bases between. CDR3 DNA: TGTGCCAGCAGGGACAGATCTAATGAAAAACTGTTTTTT. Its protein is CASRDRSNEKLFF.

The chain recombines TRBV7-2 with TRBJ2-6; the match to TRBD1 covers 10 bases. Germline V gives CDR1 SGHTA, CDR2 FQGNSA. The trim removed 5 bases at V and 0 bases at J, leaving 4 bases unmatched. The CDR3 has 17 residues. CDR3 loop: CASSPTGGNSGANVLTF. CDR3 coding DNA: TGTGCCAGCAGCCCGACAGGGGGCAACTCTGGGGCCAACGTCCTGACTTTC.

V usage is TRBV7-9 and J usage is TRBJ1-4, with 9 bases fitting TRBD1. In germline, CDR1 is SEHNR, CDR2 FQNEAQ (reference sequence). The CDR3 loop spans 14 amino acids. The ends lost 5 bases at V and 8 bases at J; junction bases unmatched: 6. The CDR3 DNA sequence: TGTGCCAGCAGCCGGGGACAGGGTCGCGAAAAACTGTTTTTT. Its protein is CASSRGQGREKLFF.

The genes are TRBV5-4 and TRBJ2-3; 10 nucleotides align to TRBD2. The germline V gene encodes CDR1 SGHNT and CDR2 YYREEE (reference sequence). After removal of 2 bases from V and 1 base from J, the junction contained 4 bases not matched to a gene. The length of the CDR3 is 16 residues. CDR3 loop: CASSLPLAGGTDTQYF. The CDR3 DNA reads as TGTGCCAGCAGCTTACCCCTAGCGGGGGGCACAGATACGCAGTATTTT.

The CDR3 bases are TGCAGCGTTTGGGACACTGAAGCTTTCTTT. It yields the protein CSVWDTEAFF. The V and J genes are TRBV29-1 and TRBJ1-1, with D hard to call. The CDR3 totals 10 residues. Trimming took 5 bases from V and 3 from J, leaving 4 bases between them. CDR1 and CDR2 from the germline V gene are SQVTM and ANQGSEA.

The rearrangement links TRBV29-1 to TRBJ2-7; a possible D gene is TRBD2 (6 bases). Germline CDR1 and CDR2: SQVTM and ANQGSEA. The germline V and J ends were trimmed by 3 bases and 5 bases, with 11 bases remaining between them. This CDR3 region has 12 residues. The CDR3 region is CSVDSGVHEQYF. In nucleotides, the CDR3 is TGCAGCGTTGATTCGGGGGTCCACGAGCAGTACTTC.

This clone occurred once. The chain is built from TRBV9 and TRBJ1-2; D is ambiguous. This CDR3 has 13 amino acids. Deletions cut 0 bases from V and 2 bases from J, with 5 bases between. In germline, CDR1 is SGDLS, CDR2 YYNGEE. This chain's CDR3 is CASSVGGNYGYTF. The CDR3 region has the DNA TGTGCCAGCAGCGTAGGAGGGAACTATGGCTACACCTTC.

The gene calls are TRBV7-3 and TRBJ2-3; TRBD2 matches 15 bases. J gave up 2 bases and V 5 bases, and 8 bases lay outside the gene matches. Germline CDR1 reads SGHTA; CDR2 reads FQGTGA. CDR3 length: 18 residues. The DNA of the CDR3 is TGTGCCAGCAGCCCAAAGGGACTAGCGGGGGGTCACACAGATACGCAGTATTTT. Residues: CASSPKGLAGGHTDTQYF.

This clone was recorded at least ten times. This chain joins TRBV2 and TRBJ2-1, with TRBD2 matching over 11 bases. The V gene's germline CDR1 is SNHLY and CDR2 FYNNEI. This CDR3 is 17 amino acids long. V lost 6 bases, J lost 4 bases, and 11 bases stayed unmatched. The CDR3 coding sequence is TGTGCCAGCAGCCCACTAGCGGGGGCCCACCTTTACAATGAGCAGTTCTTC. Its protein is CASSPLAGAHLYNEQFF.